This entry concerns a single TCR beta chain. The sample originates from a study of blood T cell repertoires in COVID-19. For the study at large: There were acute and convalescent COVID-19 samples, and they came from the United States, Italy and Spain.

This CDR3 is built from 15 residues. Deletions cut 4 bases from V and 8 bases from J, with 18 bases between. The germline CDR1 and CDR2 sequences are SGHAT and FQNNGV. Seattle patients were enrolled during active infection and followed longitudinally. In the authors' methods: Amplification of reference gene primers was used by the study to estimate nucleated cell counts. This table comes from immunoSEQ multiplex PCR, and its TCRdb copy is limited to in-frame clones, with some not included. The V and J calls and clone size come from that table; D and trimming were worked out from the DNA. There are fewer than 600,000 clones in the sample; 80% to 90% occur only once, and over 0.7% lies in the top ten.

This clonotype was sampled from a man between 18 and 29 years old with COVID-19, enrolled during active disease. The sample was peripheral blood. The rearrangement joins TRBV11-2 to TRBJ2-1; a weak D match, TRBD1 (6 bases). The CDR3, as DNA: TGTGCCAGCAGCTACCAGGGACACCAAGCGGATGAGCAGTTCTTC. Its protein product is CASSYQGHQADEQFF. Full variable domain (rest looked up from reference TRBV11-2 and TRBJ2-1): EAGVAQSPRYKIIEKRQSVAFWCNPISGHATLYWYQQILGQGPKLLIQFQNNGVVDDSQLPKDRFSAERLKGVDSTLKIQPAKLEDSAVYLCASSYQGHQADEQFFGPGTRLTVL.